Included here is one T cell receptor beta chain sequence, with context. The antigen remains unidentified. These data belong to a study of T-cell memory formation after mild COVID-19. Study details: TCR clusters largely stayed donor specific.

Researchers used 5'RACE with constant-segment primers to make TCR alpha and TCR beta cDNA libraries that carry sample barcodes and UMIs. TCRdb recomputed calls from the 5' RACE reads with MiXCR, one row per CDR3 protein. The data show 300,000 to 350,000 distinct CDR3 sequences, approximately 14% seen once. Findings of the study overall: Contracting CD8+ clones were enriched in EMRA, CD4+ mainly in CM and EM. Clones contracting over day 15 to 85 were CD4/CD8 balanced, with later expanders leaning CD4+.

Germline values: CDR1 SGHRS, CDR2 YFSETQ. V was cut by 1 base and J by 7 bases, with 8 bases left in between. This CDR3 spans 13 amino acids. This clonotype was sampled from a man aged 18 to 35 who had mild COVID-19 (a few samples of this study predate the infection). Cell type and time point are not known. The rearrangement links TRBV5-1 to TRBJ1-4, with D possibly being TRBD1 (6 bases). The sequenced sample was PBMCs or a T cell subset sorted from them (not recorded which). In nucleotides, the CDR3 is TGCGCCAGCAGCTTGACAGGGCGTGAAAAACTGTTTTTT. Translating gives CASSLTGREKLFF.